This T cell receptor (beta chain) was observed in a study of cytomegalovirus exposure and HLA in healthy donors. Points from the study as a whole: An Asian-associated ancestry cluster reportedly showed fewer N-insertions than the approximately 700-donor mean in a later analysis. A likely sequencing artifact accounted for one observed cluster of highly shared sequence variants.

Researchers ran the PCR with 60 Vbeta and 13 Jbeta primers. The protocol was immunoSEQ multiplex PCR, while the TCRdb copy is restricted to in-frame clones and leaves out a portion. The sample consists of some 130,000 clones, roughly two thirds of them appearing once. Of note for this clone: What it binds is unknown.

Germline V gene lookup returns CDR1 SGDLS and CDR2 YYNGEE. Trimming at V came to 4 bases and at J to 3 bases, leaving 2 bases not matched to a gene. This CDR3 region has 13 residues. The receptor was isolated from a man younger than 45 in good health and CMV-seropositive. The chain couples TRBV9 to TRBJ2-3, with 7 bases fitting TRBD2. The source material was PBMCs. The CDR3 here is CASSPGGTDTQYF. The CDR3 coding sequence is TGTGCCAGCAGCCCCGGGGGGACAGATACGCAGTATTTT.